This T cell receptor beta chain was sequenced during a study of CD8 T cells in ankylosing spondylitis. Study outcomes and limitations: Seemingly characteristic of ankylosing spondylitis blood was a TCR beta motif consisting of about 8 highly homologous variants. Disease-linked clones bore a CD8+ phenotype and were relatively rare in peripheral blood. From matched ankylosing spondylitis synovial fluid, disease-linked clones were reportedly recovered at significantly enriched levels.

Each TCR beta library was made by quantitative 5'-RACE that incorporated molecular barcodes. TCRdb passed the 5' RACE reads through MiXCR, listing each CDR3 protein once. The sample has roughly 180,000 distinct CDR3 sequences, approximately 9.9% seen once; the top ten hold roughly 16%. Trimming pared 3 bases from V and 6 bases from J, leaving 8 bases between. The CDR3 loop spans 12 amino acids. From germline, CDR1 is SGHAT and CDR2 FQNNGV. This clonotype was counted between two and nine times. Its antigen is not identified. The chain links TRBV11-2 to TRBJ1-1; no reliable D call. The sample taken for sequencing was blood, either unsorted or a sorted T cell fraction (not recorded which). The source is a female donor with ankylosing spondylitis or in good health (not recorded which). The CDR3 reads CASSLYPPEAFF. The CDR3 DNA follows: TGTGCCAGCAGCTTGTACCCACCTGAAGCTTTCTTT. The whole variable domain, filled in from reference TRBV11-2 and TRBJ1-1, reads EAGVAQSPRYKIIEKRQSVAFWCNPISGHATLYWYQQILGQGPKLLIQFQNNGVVDDSQLPKDRFSAERLKGVDSTLKIQPAKLEDSAVYLCASSLYPPEAFFGQGTRLTVV.